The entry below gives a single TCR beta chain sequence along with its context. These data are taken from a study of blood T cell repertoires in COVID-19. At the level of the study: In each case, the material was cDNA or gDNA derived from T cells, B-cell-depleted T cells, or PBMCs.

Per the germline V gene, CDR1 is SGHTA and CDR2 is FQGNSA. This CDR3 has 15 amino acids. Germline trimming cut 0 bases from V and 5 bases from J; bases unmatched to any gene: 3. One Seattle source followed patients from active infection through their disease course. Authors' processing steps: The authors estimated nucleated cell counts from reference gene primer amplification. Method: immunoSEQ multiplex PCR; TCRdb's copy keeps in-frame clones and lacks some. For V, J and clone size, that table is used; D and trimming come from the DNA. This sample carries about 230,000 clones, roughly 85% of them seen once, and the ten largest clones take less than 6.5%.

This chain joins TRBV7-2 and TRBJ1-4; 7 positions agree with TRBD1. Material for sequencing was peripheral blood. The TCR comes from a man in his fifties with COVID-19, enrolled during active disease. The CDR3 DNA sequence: TGTGCCAGCAGCTTAGCCCAGACAGGGAATGAAAAACTGTTTTTT. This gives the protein CASSLAQTGNEKLFF. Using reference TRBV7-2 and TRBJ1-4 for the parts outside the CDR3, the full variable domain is GAGVSQSPSNKVTEKGKDVELRCDPISGHTALYWYRQSLGQGLEFLIYFQGNSAPDKSGLPSDRFSAERTGGSVSTLTIQRTQQEDSAVYLCASSLAQTGNEKLFFGSGTQLSVL.